The clone carrying this T cell receptor beta chain occurred once. This sample was included in a study of T cell responses to AZD1222 COVID-19 vaccine. Libraries were prepared by immunoSEQ multiplex PCR; TCRdb keeps only in-frame clonotypes and omits some of them. The sample carries approximately 140,000 clones, roughly nine tenths recorded once. The source material was peripheral blood, sampled 28 days after the second AZD1222 dose. The clonotype was recovered from an adult who received the AZD1222 COVID-19 vaccine.

The CDR3 coding sequence is TGTGCCAGCAGCCAGCCGGGACAGGGTTTAAATCCCCAGCATTTT. This translates into CASSQPGQGLNPQHF. This sequence joins TRBV4-2 and TRBJ1-5; 9 nucleotides match TRBD1. CDR1 LGHNA and CDR2 YNFKEQ come from the germline V gene. V shed 3 bases and J 10 bases; nucleotides not matched to a gene: 10. The CDR3 extends over 15 amino acids.